One sample yielded the 19 T cell receptor beta chains listed below, sequenced in a study of blood T cell repertoires in COVID-19. The protocol was immunoSEQ multiplex PCR, while the TCRdb copy is restricted to in-frame clones and leaves out a portion. The data show 20,000 to 25,000 clones, roughly 90% seen once. Sequencing input: peripheral blood. These TCRs come from a woman of 80 years or more with active COVID-19.

The chain joins TRBV5-4 to TRBJ2-1; D uncertain. Germline V CDR1 and CDR2: SGHNT, YYREEE (reference sequence). This CDR3 comprises 16 residues. The V and J ends lost 4 bases and 1 base respectively, with 15 bases between them. CDR3 protein: CASSPAGGESYNEQFF. The CDR3 bases are TGTGCCAGCAGCCCCGCAGGTGGTGAATCCTACAATGAGCAGTTCTTC.

The V call is TRBV14, the J call TRBJ1-2, with 7 nucleotides matching TRBD1. Unmatched junction bases numbered 10, after V lost 4 bases and J lost 5 bases. Germline lookup yields CDR1 SGHDN and CDR2 FVKESK. The CDR3 contains 15 residues. The CDR3 loop is CASSPPIPGGYGYTF. In DNA, the CDR3 is TGTGCCAGCAGCCCGCCCATTCCAGGGGGTTATGGCTACACCTTC. Filled out from reference TRBV14 and TRBJ1-2, the complete variable domain reads EAGVTQFPSHSVIEKGQTVTLRCDPISGHDNLYWYRRVMGKEIKFLLHFVKESKQDESGMPNNRFLAERTGGTYSTLKVQPAELEDSGVYFCASSPPIPGGYGYTFGSGTRLTVV.

CDR3 in DNA: TGTGCCAGCAGCTCCCGGACTAGCCAGCCGGAGACCCAGTACTTC. Its translation: CASSSRTSQPETQYF. This chain uses TRBV7-3 with TRBJ2-5; 8 positions agree with TRBD2. V gave up 4 bases and J gave up 5 bases; unmatched junction bases: 9. The germline CDR1 and CDR2 sequences are SGHTA and FQGTGA. CDR3 length equals 15 residues.

This chain links TRBV10-2 with TRBJ1-1; D may be TRBD1 (5 bases). Germline V gene sequence: CDR1 WSHSY, CDR2 SAAADI. Trimming left V 4 bases short and J 5 bases short, with 14 bases between. CDR3 length: 14 residues. The CDR3 nucleotides are TGCGCCAGCAGTGCTGCGGGGGGAAGAACTGAAGCTTTCTTT. It translates to CASSAAGGRTEAFF.

The chain couples TRBV3-1 (or the pseudogene TRBV3-2) to TRBJ2-3, with D unresolved. V was pared by 4 bases and J by 5 bases, with 7 bases between. Germline lookup yields CDR1 LGHDT and CDR2 YNNKEL (reference sequence). This CDR3 comprises 12 residues. The CDR3 DNA reads as TGTGCCAGCAGCCTAACAATAGATACGCAGTATTTT. This codes for CASSLTIDTQYF.

J is TRBJ2-7 and V is TRBV24-1; D is unresolved. The length of the CDR3 is 13 residues. Trimming pared 4 bases from V and 0 bases from J, leaving 6 bases between. Germline V gene sequence: CDR1 KGHDR, CDR2 SFDVKD. The CDR3 region has the DNA TGTGCCACCAGTGAGAGGCACTCCTACGAGCAGTACTTC. This codes for CATSERHSYEQYF.

The gene calls are TRBV15 and TRBJ2-6, with 9 bases that match TRBD1. This CDR3 contains 19 residues. Germline V gene data show CDR1 as LNHNV and CDR2 as YYDKDF (reference sequence). Germline trimming cut 1 base from V and 2 bases from J; bases unmatched to any gene: 9. CDR3 region: CATSRVGLRQGAGANVLTF. CDR3 sequence (DNA): TGTGCCACCAGCAGAGTTGGGCTGAGACAGGGGGCTGGGGCCAACGTCCTGACTTTC.

This chain links TRBV7-3 with TRBJ2-1; 11 bases line up with TRBD2. The CDR3 is made up of 16 amino acids. CDR1 and CDR2 from the germline V gene are SGHTA and FQGTGA. J lost 9 bases, V lost 2 bases, and 9 bases had no gene match. The CDR3 region is CASSLASGGPTGEQFF. For the CDR3, the DNA is TGTGCCAGCAGCTTAGCTAGCGGGGGGCCTACAGGTGAGCAGTTCTTC.

The rearrangement joins TRBV9 to TRBJ2-3; 11 bases are shared with TRBD2. This CDR3 has 15 amino acids. Losses at the gene ends were 4 bases for V and 6 bases for J; bases not matched to a gene: 7. CDR1 and CDR2 from the germline V gene are SGDLS and YYNGEE. The CDR3 nucleotides read TGTGCCAGCAGCCCGTCTAGCGGGGGGATTGATACGCAGTATTTT. Protein product: CASSPSSGGIDTQYF.

The rearrangement links TRBV19 to TRBJ2-7; tentatively, D is TRBD2 (7 bases). Germline CDR1 LNHDA, CDR2 SQIVND (reference sequence). This CDR3 region has 15 residues. Trimming cost V 3 bases and J 3 bases, with 15 bases left between them. CDR3 protein: CASSMGGAVFYEQYF. The DNA for the CDR3 is TGTGCCAGTAGTATGGGGGGGGCCGTATTCTACGAGCAGTACTTC.

The rearrangement joins TRBV6-5 to TRBJ2-7; maybe TRBD2 (7 bases). Trimming shortened V by 5 bases and J by 3 bases, and 14 bases separated the two germline ends. CDR1 and CDR2 (germline): MNHEY, SVGAGI. The CDR3 extends over 14 amino acids. CDR3 amino acids: CASSKRGQGYEQYF. The DNA of the CDR3 is TGTGCCAGCAGTAAGCGGGGACAAGGCTACGAGCAGTACTTC.

The chain carries TRBV5-5 and TRBJ2-7; TRBD2 is a possible D gene (6 bases). The CDR3 is 15 amino acids. Deletions cut 5 bases from V and 3 bases from J, with 18 bases between. Germline-derived CDR1 and CDR2 are SGHKS and YYEKEE (reference sequence). CDR3 amino acids: CASRLEAGSIYEQYF. DNA for the CDR3: TGTGCCAGCAGACTAGAGGCGGGGAGTATCTACGAGCAGTACTTC.

CDR3 sequence: CASSLGDRLYNEQFF. CDR3 nucleotides: TGTGCCAGCAGCTTAGGGGACAGGCTCTACAATGAGCAGTTCTTC. V usage is TRBV7-9 and J usage is TRBJ2-1; TRBD1 agrees at 8 bases. The germline V gene encodes CDR1 SEHNR and CDR2 FQNEAQ (reference sequence). The CDR3 has 15 amino acids. With V trimmed by 1 base and J by 3 bases, 2 bases remained unmatched.

This clone was detected only a few times. The V call is TRBV30, the J call TRBJ1-5, with a weak D call TRBD1 (6 bases). The CDR3 extends over 13 amino acids. Between the trimmed V and J ends, which lost 0 bases and 6 bases, there was a span of 9 bases. Germline-derived CDR1 and CDR2 are GTSNPN and SVGIG (reference sequence). CDR3 region: CAWSVKGVQPQHF. The CDR3 DNA reads as TGTGCCTGGAGTGTTAAGGGGGTTCAGCCCCAGCATTTT.

This chain uses TRBV19 with TRBJ1-5, with D possibly matching TRBD1 (5 bases). The CDR3 runs to 14 residues. The V gene's germline CDR1 is LNHDA and CDR2 SQIVND (reference sequence). Trimming took off 4 bases at V and 2 bases at J, with 9 bases between the two ends. The CDR3 sequence: CASSTIGGNQPQHF. CDR3 bases: TGTGCCAGTAGTACAATAGGGGGCAATCAGCCCCAGCATTTT.

The chain couples TRBV7-9 to TRBJ1-3; 8 nucleotides match TRBD1. Looked up from germline, CDR1 is SEHNR and CDR2 is FQNEAQ (reference sequence). After removal of 4 bases from V and 4 bases from J, the junction contained 6 bases not matched to a gene. The CDR3 has 15 residues. CDR3 protein: CASSSPTGVGNTIYF. Here the CDR3 DNA reads TGTGCCAGCAGCTCCCCGACAGGGGTCGGAAACACCATATATTTT.

The chain is built from TRBV3-1 (or the pseudogene TRBV3-2) and TRBJ2-6; no clear D. CDR1 and CDR2 from the germline V gene are LGHDT and YNNKEL (reference sequence). V dropped 0 bases and J dropped 4 bases, with 7 bases sitting between them. This CDR3 is 15 amino acids long. The CDR3 loop is CASSQDGVGANVLTF. DNA of the CDR3: TGTGCCAGCAGCCAAGATGGAGTAGGGGCCAACGTCCTGACTTTC.

CDR3 coding DNA: TGTGCCTGGAGTGTGGCAGGGGCTGATAATTCACCCCTCCACTTT. Protein: CAWSVAGADNSPLHF. This chain connects TRBV30 to TRBJ1-6; tentatively, D is TRBD1 (6 bases). V was clipped by 0 bases and J by 5 bases, with 11 bases between them. The CDR3 consists of 15 residues. Per germline, CDR1 GTSNPN and CDR2 SVGIG (reference sequence).

V and J are TRBV6-2 or TRBV6-3 and TRBJ2-3, with D possibly matching TRBD2 (6 bases). The CDR3 consists of 17 residues. V lost 4 bases, J lost 2 bases, and 19 bases lay in between. Germline CDR1 MNHEY, CDR2 SVGEGT. The CDR3 spells CASSSWRTKQTTDTQYF. CDR3 bases: TGTGCCAGCAGTTCCTGGCGGACTAAACAAACCACAGATACGCAGTATTTT.